Listed here is a single TCR beta chain. Its antigen is still unknown. Trimming stripped 4 bases from V and 4 bases from J, with 13 bases between. The germline V gene encodes CDR1 SGHDN and CDR2 FVKESK. The CDR3 is made up of 14 amino acids. Time point specified: newly diagnosed, previously untreated cHL patient sample. Newly diagnosed, untreated classical Hodgkin lymphoma PBMCs provided comparison. This entry is derived from a study of PD-1 blockade in classical Hodgkin lymphoma. Findings and caveats of the study: Why repertoires differed is undefined; disease activity or prior therapy possibly contributed.

This table comes from immunoSEQ multiplex PCR, and its TCRdb copy is limited to in-frame clones, with some not included. Among about 30,000 clones listed, 90% to 95% were seen once. The TCR was taken from a human donor with classical Hodgkin lymphoma. The sample comprised peripheral blood mononuclear cells (PBMCs). J is TRBJ1-1 and V is TRBV14; D is possibly TRBD1 (6 bases). The DNA for the CDR3 is TGTGCCAGCAGCCCCTTACAGGGAACCACTGAAGCTTTCTTT. This codes for CASSPLQGTTEAFF.